The 17 T cell receptor beta chains listed next were all sequenced from one sample in a study of T cell changes during pregnancy in multiple sclerosis. Produced via immunoSEQ multiplex PCR; TCRdb's table is partial and in-frame only. Of around 33,000 clones listed, over 85% are singletons. The sample here was peripheral blood, taken in the third trimester of pregnancy. Every receptor here comes from a female donor in good health, enrolled as a control in a pregnancy study.

The V gene is TRBV5-1, the J gene TRBJ2-7; 7 nucleotides agree with TRBD1. The CDR3 has 13 amino acids. Germline-derived CDR1 and CDR2 are SGHRS and YFSETQ. V lost 4 bases to trimming and J lost 2 bases; unmatched junction nucleotides: 3. The CDR3 DNA is TGCGCCAGCAGCGCTGGACAGGCCTACGAGCAGTACTTC. It translates to CASSAGQAYEQYF.

This chain uses TRBV18 with TRBJ1-3; D remains ambiguous. CDR1 and CDR2 (germline): KGHSH, LQKENI. CDR3 length equals 15 residues. Trimming removed 4 bases from V and 0 bases from J, with 10 bases in between. CDR3 coding DNA: TGTGCCAGCTCACTACGGGTCGACTCTGGAAACACCATATATTTT. This translates into CASSLRVDSGNTIYF.

The chain couples TRBV7-2 to TRBJ2-3; 11 positions agree with TRBD2. The CDR3 consists of 17 residues. With V trimmed by 0 bases and J by 3 bases, 5 bases remained unmatched. Germline loops: CDR1 SGHTA, CDR2 FQGNSA. CDR3 bases: TGTGCCAGCAGCTTAGCTAGCGGGGGGGTAATTACAGATACGCAGTATTTT. As protein: CASSLASGGVITDTQYF.

This rearrangement joins TRBV25-1 to TRBJ1-1, with 7 bases identical to TRBD1. The length of the CDR3 is 15 residues. Trimming at V came to 1 base and at J to 5 bases, leaving 7 bases not matched to a gene. Germline CDR1 and CDR2: MGHDK and SYGVNS. The CDR3 sequence is CASSEWQGDLTEAFF. In DNA, the CDR3 is TGTGCCAGCAGTGAATGGCAGGGGGATTTGACTGAAGCTTTCTTT. Full variable domain (rest looked up from reference TRBV25-1 and TRBJ1-1): EADIYQTPRYLVIGTGKKITLECSQTMGHDKMYWYQQDPGMELHLIHYSYGVNSTEKGDLSSESTVSRIRTEHFPLTLESARPSHTSQYLCASSEWQGDLTEAFFGQGTRLTVV.

V and J are TRBV30 and TRBJ2-7; D remains unclear. V was shortened by 0 bases and J by 4 bases, with 7 bases between the two germline ends. Looked up from germline, CDR1 is GTSNPN and CDR2 is SVGIG (reference sequence). The CDR3 covers 12 residues. CDR3 nucleotides: TGTGCCTGGAGTGTAAGCCATTACGAGCAGTACTTC. It yields the protein CAWSVSHYEQYF.

This sequence joins TRBV5-1 and TRBJ1-1, with a tentative D call TRBD1 (6 bases). V gave up 1 base and J gave up 2 bases, with 15 bases separating them. CDR1 and CDR2 (germline): SGHRS, YFSETQ. This CDR3 is built from 16 residues. The chain's CDR3 is CASSLTTQGPNTEAFF. The CDR3 DNA sequence: TGCGCCAGCAGCTTGACTACACAGGGCCCCAACACTGAAGCTTTCTTT.

The rearrangement uses TRBV18 and TRBJ1-1; D is perhaps TRBD1 (5 bases). V gave up 6 bases and J gave up 5 bases, with 16 bases separating them. Per the germline V gene, CDR1 is KGHSH and CDR2 is LQKENI. The CDR3 length is 14 residues. As DNA, the CDR3 is TGTGCCAGCTCCCCCGGGACGGGAGGGACTGAAGCTTTCTTT. Protein sequence: CASSPGTGGTEAFF.

V usage is TRBV5-1 and J usage is TRBJ2-2, with TRBD2 identical over 11 bases. This CDR3 region has 16 residues. Germline V CDR1 and CDR2: SGHRS, YFSETQ. J was trimmed by 7 bases and V by 0 bases; bases with no gene match: 5. The CDR3 coding sequence is TGCGCCAGCAGCTTGGAAACTAGCGGGAGTCACGGGGAGCTGTTTTTT. This codes for CASSLETSGSHGELFF. Variable domain in full (rest from reference TRBV5-1 and TRBJ2-2): KAGVTQTPRYLIKTRGQQVTLSCSPISGHRSVSWYQQTPGQGLQFLFEYFSETQRNKGNFPGRFSGRQFSNSRSEMNVSTLELGDSALYLCASSLETSGSHGELFFGEGSRLTVL.

The rearrangement uses TRBV10-1 and TRBJ2-5, with a tentative D call TRBD1 (5 bases). Germline V lookup: CDR1 WNHNN, CDR2 SYGVQD (reference sequence). Trimming took 2 bases from V and 5 from J, leaving 12 bases between them. The CDR3 covers 14 residues. CDR3 protein: CASSEQGVEETQYF. CDR3 coding DNA: TGCGCCAGCAGTGAGCAAGGGGTTGAGGAGACCCAGTACTTC.

The table lists this clone with a few counts. The chain combines TRBV28 with TRBJ2-7; unclear D gene. The V gene lost 3 bases and the J gene lost 10 bases, with 13 bases spanning the gap. Germline CDR1 and CDR2: MDHEN and SYDVKM. The CDR3 is 12 amino acids. Written as DNA, the CDR3 is TGTGCCAGCAGTTTTCTCCGCCAGGAACAGTACTTC. It codes for CASSFLRQEQYF. Complete variable domain (other parts from reference TRBV28 and TRBJ2-7): DVKVTQSSRYLVKRTGEKVFLECVQDMDHENMFWYRQDPGLGLRLIYFSYDVKMKEKGDIPEGYSVSREKKERFSLILESASTNQTSMYLCASSFLRQEQYFGPGTRLTVT.

The V call is TRBV27, the J call TRBJ1-1; D call uncertain. This CDR3 has 14 amino acids. Trimming left V 2 bases short and J 3 bases short, with 10 bases between. Germline CDR1 reads MNHEY; CDR2 reads SMNVEV (reference sequence). The CDR3, as DNA: TGTGCCAGCAGTTTACTCCGGTACGACACTGAAGCTTTCTTT. This translates into CASSLLRYDTEAFF.

This chain connects TRBV7-6 to TRBJ2-1; TRBD2 agrees at 11 bases. The CDR3 totals 17 residues. With V trimmed by 0 bases and J by 8 bases, 9 bases remained unmatched. CDR1 is SGHVS and CDR2 is FNYEAQ in the germline V gene. CDR3 nucleotides: TGTGCCAGCAGCTTAGCGTCCGCTAGCGGGGGGTCGCATGAGCAGTTCTTC. It translates to CASSLASASGGSHEQFF.

CDR3 sequence (DNA): TGTGCCACCAGCAGAGAAGGGGGCTCTGGGGCCAACGTCCTGACTTTC. Residues: CATSREGGSGANVLTF. The chain uses TRBV15 and TRBJ2-6, with D possibly matching TRBD1 (6 bases). This CDR3 has 16 amino acids. Trimming shortened V by 0 bases and J by 0 bases, and 6 bases separated the two germline ends. Germline values: CDR1 LNHNV, CDR2 YYDKDF (reference sequence).

The chain couples TRBV15 to TRBJ1-2; D gene ambiguous. CDR1 and CDR2 from the germline V gene are LNHNV and YYDKDF (reference sequence). Between the trimmed V and J ends, which lost 0 bases and 3 bases, there was a span of 8 bases. The CDR3 is 14 amino acids. CDR3 nucleotides: TGTGCCACCAGCAGAGAAATGAGGGACTATGGCTACACCTTC. It yields the protein CATSREMRDYGYTF. The full variable domain, rest sourced from reference TRBV15 and TRBJ1-2, is DAMVIQNPRYQVTQFGKPVTLSCSQTLNHNVMYWYQQKSSQAPKLLFHYYDKDFNNEADTPDNFQSRRPNTSFCFLDIRSPGLGDTAMYLCATSREMRDYGYTFGSGTRLTVV.

This rearrangement joins TRBV4-1 to TRBJ1-5; 9 bases fit TRBD1. The CDR3 sequence is 15 residues long. V lost 3 bases to trimming and J lost 4 bases; unmatched junction nucleotides: 4. The germline CDR1 and CDR2 sequences are MGHRA and YSYEKL. The CDR3 region has the DNA TGCGCCAGCAGCCAGGAACAGGGGGCTAATCAGCCCCAGCATTTT. Its translation is CASSQEQGANQPQHF.

This clone was counted only a few times. The CDR3, as DNA: TGTGCCAGCAGTTCTAGCGGGAGGGCGCAAGAGACCCAGTACTTC. This sequence encodes CASSSSGRAQETQYF. V and J are TRBV28 and TRBJ2-5, with 12 nucleotides matching TRBD2. CDR1 is MDHEN, CDR2 SYDVKM, per germline. Unmatched junction bases numbered 2, after V lost 4 bases and J lost 2 bases. The CDR3 covers 15 residues. Full variable domain (missing parts from reference TRBV28 and TRBJ2-5): DVKVTQSSRYLVKRTGEKVFLECVQDMDHENMFWYRQDPGLGLRLIYFSYDVKMKEKGDIPEGYSVSREKKERFSLILESASTNQTSMYLCASSSSGRAQETQYFGPGTRLLVL.

The sample holds a few counts of this clone. The chain joins TRBV29-1 to TRBJ1-1; D not certain. The V end was cut by 5 bases, the J end by 8 bases, with 15 bases between. The CDR3 has 12 residues. Germline V gene lookup returns CDR1 SQVTM and CDR2 ANQGSEA. The CDR3 is CSVRVQPVEAFF. The CDR3 nucleotides are TGCAGCGTTCGGGTCCAGCCTGTCGAAGCTTTCTTT.